Below are 29 T cell receptor beta chains sequenced from a single sample in a study of PD-1 blockade in mismatch repair-deficient tumors. Repertoires were generated with immunoSEQ multiplex PCR, while TCRdb's copy carries only in-frame clones and drops some. The data hold 65,000 to 80,000 clones, with around 80% observed a single time. The sample here was peripheral blood, taken 2 weeks after starting pembrolizumab. Receptors were obtained from an adult with mismatch repair-deficient cancer.

This chain joins TRBV11-2 and TRBJ2-2; TRBD1 agrees at 7 bases. V trimming: 1 base; J trimming: 0 bases; junction bases outside the gene matches: 2. The CDR3 sequence is 16 residues long. Germline V gene lookup returns CDR1 SGHAT and CDR2 FQNNGV. CDR3 sequence reads: CASSLGTGSNTGELFF. The CDR3, as DNA: TGTGCCAGCAGCTTAGGGACAGGCTCGAACACCGGGGAGCTGTTTTTT.

V is TRBV7-2 and J is TRBJ1-2, with 8 bases fitting TRBD1. Germline trimming cut 5 bases from V and 6 bases from J; bases unmatched to any gene: 8. The germline CDR1 and CDR2 sequences are SGHTA and FQGNSA. The CDR3 is 14 residues long. CDR3 amino acids: CASSARGLTNGYTF. Written as DNA, the CDR3 is TGTGCCAGCAGCGCCAGGGGGCTTACGAATGGCTACACCTTC.

In this sample, this clone turned up a few times. This chain uses TRBV5-1 with TRBJ1-5, with D possibly TRBD1 on 5 matching bases. This CDR3 has 13 residues. Deletions cut 0 bases from V and 7 bases from J, with 8 bases between. The germline gives CDR1 SGHRS, CDR2 YFSETQ. The CDR3 DNA is TGCGCCAGCAGCTTGGGGCAGGGACAGCCCCAGCATTTT. Translating gives CASSLGQGQPQHF.

This clone is a singleton in its sample. V and J are TRBV2 and TRBJ2-7, with TRBD2 identical over 9 bases. This CDR3 is 14 amino acids long. CDR1 SNHLY and CDR2 FYNNEI come from the germline V gene. With V trimmed by 10 bases and J by 3 bases, 10 bases remained unmatched. CDR3 residues: CATSSTSGHYEQYF. The CDR3 region has the DNA TGTGCCACCTCCTCAACTAGCGGGCACTACGAGCAGTACTTC. The full variable domain, rest sourced from reference TRBV2 and TRBJ2-7, is EPEVTQTPSHQVTQMGQEVILRCVPISNHLYFYWYRQILGQKVEFLVSFYNNEISEKSEIFDDQFSVERPDGSNFTLKIRSTKLEDSAMYFCATSSTSGHYEQYFGPGTRLTVT.

V and J are TRBV7-2 and TRBJ2-7, with 8 positions matching TRBD1. Germline V lookup: CDR1 SGHTA, CDR2 FQGNSA. J lost 3 bases, V lost 4 bases, and 2 bases had no gene match. This CDR3 has 13 residues. The chain's CDR3 is CASSWGTGYEQYF. CDR3 nucleotide sequence: TGTGCCAGCAGCTGGGGGACAGGCTACGAGCAGTACTTC.

This clone has only a few counts. The chain has TRBV6-1 and TRBJ1-5, with unresolved D. The CDR3 contains 12 residues. Germline loops: CDR1 MNHNS, CDR2 SASEGT. V shed 6 bases and J shed 7 bases, with 10 bases lying between them. In DNA, the CDR3 is TGTGCCAGCAGGGGAGAACCCCAGCCCCAGCATTTT. Encoded protein: CASRGEPQPQHF.

The J gene is TRBJ1-2, the V gene TRBV7-2, with TRBD1 matching 8 bases. The CDR3 is made up of 16 amino acids. Germline V gene sequence: CDR1 SGHTA, CDR2 FQGNSA. J gave up 1 base and V 4 bases, and 8 bases lay outside the gene matches. This CDR3 is CASSSAGTGVNYGYTF. The CDR3 DNA follows: TGTGCCAGCAGCTCGGCCGGGACAGGAGTTAACTATGGCTACACCTTC.

This chain links TRBV18 with TRBJ2-7, with D possibly TRBD1 on 5 matching bases. V was clipped by 6 bases and J by 1 base, with 16 bases between them. The CDR3 sequence is 15 residues long. CDR1 is KGHSH, CDR2 LQKENI, per germline. This CDR3 is CASSPSGHQSYEQYF. In DNA form, the CDR3 reads TGTGCCAGCTCCCCCTCCGGACATCAGTCCTACGAGCAGTACTTC.

The chain employs TRBV15 and TRBJ1-1; no clear D gene. This CDR3 comprises 15 residues. In germline, CDR1 is LNHNV, CDR2 YYDKDF (reference sequence). V was cut by 2 bases and J by 0 bases, with 10 bases left in between. In nucleotides, the CDR3 is TGTGCCACCAGCAGATCAATATTAATGAACACTGAAGCTTTCTTT. Its protein is CATSRSILMNTEAFF.

This clone was counted once. V gene TRBV4-2 combines with J gene TRBJ1-3; tentatively, D is TRBD1 (6 bases). Germline CDR1 LGHNA, CDR2 YNFKEQ. CDR3 length: 16 amino acids. The V and J ends lost 0 bases and 3 bases respectively, with 12 bases between them. CDR3 bases: TGTGCCAGCAGCCAAGAAGCGGGGGCAGATGGAAACACCATATATTTT. This sequence encodes CASSQEAGADGNTIYF.

V gene TRBV29-1 combines with J gene TRBJ2-1, with 10 nucleotides matching TRBD1. Germline CDR1 is SQVTM and CDR2 is ANQGSEA. V trimming: 5 bases; J trimming: 6 bases; junction bases outside the gene matches: 10. The CDR3 spans 15 residues. The CDR3 DNA sequence: TGCAGCGTTTACCCGGGACAGGGGAAATCCAATGAGCAGTTCTTC. It specifies CSVYPGQGKSNEQFF.

The chain carries TRBV5-1 and TRBJ2-5, with 7 nucleotides matching TRBD2. The V gene end was trimmed by 0 bases and the J gene end by 4 bases; junction bases not matched to a gene: 3. Germline loops: CDR1 SGHRS, CDR2 YFSETQ. This CDR3 is 14 amino acids long. The CDR3 region is CASSLVAGAETQYF. Written as DNA, the CDR3 is TGCGCCAGCAGCTTGGTGGCGGGAGCAGAGACCCAGTACTTC. The full variable domain, with the rest looked up from reference TRBV5-1 and TRBJ2-5, is KAGVTQTPRYLIKTRGQQVTLSCSPISGHRSVSWYQQTPGQGLQFLFEYFSETQRNKGNFPGRFSGRQFSNSRSEMNVSTLELGDSALYLCASSLVAGAETQYFGPGTRLLVL.

The chain employs TRBV7-2 and TRBJ1-5, with unresolved D. V was cut by 3 bases and J by 6 bases, with 12 bases left in between. The CDR3 is made up of 14 amino acids. Looked up from germline, CDR1 is SGHTA and CDR2 is FQGNSA. The CDR3 protein is CASSFYGLGQPQHF. Written as DNA, the CDR3 is TGTGCCAGCAGCTTTTATGGGCTTGGTCAGCCCCAGCATTTT.

The chain employs TRBV15 and TRBJ2-2; 12 bases align to TRBD2. CDR3 length: 17 residues. The germline gives CDR1 LNHNV, CDR2 YYDKDF (reference sequence). The V gene end was trimmed by 5 bases and the J gene end by 1 base; junction bases not matched to a gene: 5. As DNA, the CDR3 is TGTGCCACCAGCCAGGGACTAGCGGGCCTGAACACCGGGGAGCTGTTTTTT. It is translated as CATSQGLAGLNTGELFF.

J is TRBJ1-2 and V is TRBV4-2; a weak D match, TRBD1 (6 bases). The CDR3 is made up of 15 amino acids. CDR1 and CDR2 (germline): LGHNA, YNFKEQ. V gave up 0 bases and J gave up 2 bases, with 10 bases separating them. CDR3 in DNA: TGTGCCAGCAGCCAAGACGGCCAGGGGAACTATGGCTACACCTTC. Amino acids: CASSQDGQGNYGYTF.

The J gene is TRBJ2-2, the V gene TRBV10-3, with 9 nucleotides matching TRBD2. The V segment lost 11 bases and the J segment 3 bases; nucleotides outside the gene matches: 4. There are 13 residues in the CDR3. Germline loops: CDR1 ENHRY, CDR2 SYGVKD. As DNA, the CDR3 is TGTGCCTCGGAGCGGGAGGACACCGGGGAGCTGTTTTTT. Its translation is CASEREDTGELFF.

This clone was seen a handful of times. The chain couples TRBV11-2 to TRBJ2-7; D unresolved. The CDR3 runs 15 residues. Germline CDR1 SGHAT, CDR2 FQNNGV. Trimming shortened V by 1 base and J by 5 bases, and 15 bases separated the two germline ends. CDR3 nucleotides: TGTGCCAGCAGCTTAGGTCCCCCGATTAGGAACGAGCAGTACTTC. Its protein is CASSLGPPIRNEQYF.

The V and J genes are TRBV6-1 and TRBJ2-4; D unclear. Trimming left V 8 bases short and J 1 base short, with 6 bases between. CDR1 and CDR2 from the germline V gene are MNHNS and SASEGT. The CDR3 covers 12 residues. CDR3 DNA: TGTGCCAGCCGCGAGGCCAAAAACATTCAGTACTTC. Translating it yields CASREAKNIQYF.

The CDR3 DNA sequence: TGCAGCATAGAGGGGGGGCGCAATGAGCAGTTCTTC. The encoded protein is CSIEGGRNEQFF. The V call is TRBV29-1, the J call TRBJ2-1, with D possibly being TRBD2 (7 bases). The ends were cut back, 8 bases at V and 6 bases at J, with 14 bases in the middle. CDR1 and CDR2 from the germline V gene are SQVTM and ANQGSEA. The CDR3 has 12 amino acids.

This CDR3 reads CASSLGAGGTDTQYF. The CDR3 DNA reads as TGCGCCAGCAGCTTGGGTGCAGGGGGCACAGATACGCAGTATTTT. This chain joins TRBV5-1 and TRBJ2-3; perhaps TRBD1 as D (6 bases). Germline V gene data show CDR1 as SGHRS and CDR2 as YFSETQ. The CDR3 extends over 15 amino acids. Between the trimmed V and J ends, which lost 0 bases and 1 base, there was a span of 9 bases.

This clone was recorded a few times. The rearrangement joins TRBV5-1 to TRBJ2-1, with D possibly being TRBD1 (5 bases). V was trimmed by 0 bases and J by 5 bases, leaving 12 bases between them. From germline, CDR1 is SGHRS and CDR2 YFSETQ. The CDR3 totals 15 residues. The DNA for the CDR3 is TGCGCCAGCAGCTTGGCAGGACAACTGCACAATGAGCAGTTCTTC. Translated, it gives CASSLAGQLHNEQFF.

This clone was found a few times. The chain uses TRBV5-6 and TRBJ2-2, with D hard to call. The length of the CDR3 is 12 residues. The V gene lost 6 bases and the J gene lost 6 bases, with 9 bases spanning the gap. Per the germline V gene, CDR1 is SGHDT and CDR2 is YYEEEE. The CDR3 nucleotides are TGTGCCAGCACTCTTCAAGCCGGGGAGCTGTTTTTT. It is translated as CASTLQAGELFF. Full variable domain (remainder filled in from reference TRBV5-6 and TRBJ2-2): DAGVTQSPTHLIKTRGQQVTLRCSPKSGHDTVSWYQQALGQGPQFIFQYYEEEERQRGNFPDRFSGHQFPNYSSELNVNALLLGDSALYLCASTLQAGELFFGEGSRLTVL.

A note on this clone: It is unclear where the CDR3 begins or ends on the DNA, so no DNA is shown, and the CDR3 is as TCRdb lists it. V usage is TRBV6-1 and J usage is TRBJ2-7; the D segment call TRBD1 is taken from the table without a DNA check. Germline V gene lookup returns CDR1 MNHNS and CDR2 SASEGT. The CDR3 spans 15 residues, counting both ends. This chain's CDR3 is CASSTSTGRNHEQYF.

The rearrangement joins TRBV7-8 to TRBJ2-7; D might be TRBD1 (6 bases). The ends were cut back, 0 bases at V and 3 bases at J, with 9 bases in the middle. The CDR3 contains 14 residues. CDR1 and CDR2 from the germline V gene are SGHVS and FQNEAQ. CDR3 in amino acids: CASSLAPGVYEQYF. In DNA, the CDR3 is TGTGCCAGCAGCTTAGCGCCAGGGGTCTACGAGCAGTACTTC.

V gene TRBV30 combines with J gene TRBJ2-3; 9 nucleotides match TRBD2. The CDR3 covers 14 residues. Trimming removed 7 bases from V and 2 bases from J; junction bases left unmatched: 7. Germline CDR1 reads GTSNPN; CDR2 reads SVGIG (reference sequence). CDR3 amino acids: CAYSTSGYTDTQYF. As DNA, the CDR3 is TGTGCCTACTCGACTAGCGGCTACACAGATACGCAGTATTTT.

This clone was seen a handful of times. The chain carries TRBV10-2 and TRBJ2-7; maybe TRBD2 (6 bases). The germline gives CDR1 WSHSY, CDR2 SAAADI. The CDR3 sequence is 11 residues long. The V and J ends lost 4 bases and 5 bases respectively, with 6 bases between them. The CDR3 coding sequence is TGCGCCAGCAGTGGGAGGGACGAGCAGTACTTC. This codes for CASSGRDEQYF.

The CDR3 sequence: CASSPDSQETQYF. The CDR3 DNA sequence: TGTGCCAGCAGCCCGGACTCCCAAGAGACCCAGTACTTC. The chain employs TRBV5-4 and TRBJ2-5; weak D call: TRBD2 (5 bases). V lost 4 bases to trimming and J lost 1 base, with 8 bases between them. The CDR3 covers 13 residues. CDR1 and CDR2 from the germline V gene are SGHNT and YYREEE (reference sequence).

This clone has just one count. The chain joins TRBV12-5 to TRBJ2-1; no reliable D call. The V end lost 7 bases, the J end lost 5 bases, and 9 bases lay between the germline ends. This CDR3 is 12 amino acids long. The germline CDR1 and CDR2 sequences are LGHNT and FRNRAP. CDR3 loop: CASAPYDNEQFF. In nucleotides, the CDR3 is TGTGCTAGTGCCCCCTACGACAATGAGCAGTTCTTC.

The rearrangement joins TRBV9 to TRBJ1-3, with D unclear. This CDR3 comprises 17 residues. The germline V and J ends were trimmed by 0 bases and 0 bases, with 13 bases remaining between them. Germline CDR1 and CDR2: SGDLS and YYNGEE. This chain's CDR3 is CASSVGGVSTSGNTIYF. Written as DNA, the CDR3 is TGTGCCAGCAGCGTAGGCGGCGTCTCGACCTCTGGAAACACCATATATTTT.